What follows describes a single TCR beta chain. The target antigen is unknown. There was relapse after autologous stem cell transplantation in every patient, and there was variation in brentuximab vedotin exposure. This sample was taken from a study of PD-1 blockade in classical Hodgkin lymphoma. Here immunoSEQ multiplex PCR was the method, and the copy in TCRdb shows in-frame clones only, minus some. The data show tens of thousands of clones, around 75% seen once. Regarding the study as a whole: In CD4+ cells, TCR diversity went up significantly by C4D1, but in CD8+ cells it did not.

The junction had 8 bases not matched to a gene; V was cut back by 1 base and J by 1 base. This CDR3 region has 17 residues. The specimen was peripheral blood mononuclear cells (PBMCs), collected at baseline. This chain joins TRBV5-3 and TRBJ1-5, with 7 bases fitting TRBD1. TRBV5-3 is marked as an open reading frame, function uncertain. This TCR was recovered from a human donor with classical Hodgkin lymphoma. The CDR3 nucleotides are TGTGCCAGAAGCTTGATACACAGGGGCAGAAGCAATCAGCCCCAGCATTTT. Its translation: CARSLIHRGRSNQPQHF.